The rows below give T cell receptor beta chains drawn from one sample of a study of neurological immune-mediated disorders. MiXCR, applied by TCRdb to the 5' RACE reads, yields one record per CDR3 protein. The sample lists tens of thousands of distinct CDR3 sequences, around 3.4% occurring once. The sequencing sample was made of PBMCs. These TCRs come from a woman aged 50 to 60 with multiple sclerosis. The CDR3 runs from the conserved cysteine through the conserved F or W. Each record gives: clone size, D gene, J gene, V gene, CDR3 DNA, CDR3 protein. A D gene is named only where the DNA matches it firmly. Clone size, where shown, is once, few, many, or a class for clones that have expanded.

many - TRBJ2-2 TRBV5-1 TGCGCCAGCAGCTTGGTCCGGGGTGCGAACACCGGGGAGCTGTTTTTT CASSLVRGANTGELFF
many TRBD1 TRBJ1-6 TRBV20-1 TGCAGTGCTAGAGACGGACAGGGTTCCTATAATTCACCCCTCCACTTT CSARDGQGSYNSPLHF
few TRBD1 TRBJ1-2 TRBV16 TGTGCCAGCAGCCAATCCCCAGGGGGACGGGGCTACACCTTC CASSQSPGGRGYTF
many TRBD2 TRBJ2-3 TRBV20-1 TGCAGTGCTGAAGCGGGGGGGCCTAGTACGCAGTATTTT CSAEAGGPSTQYF
many - TRBJ2-3 TRBV29-1 TGCAGCGTTGTTGGATCCACAGATACGCAGTATTTT CSVVGSTDTQYF
many - TRBJ2-1 TRBV5-1 TGCGCCAGCAGCGACGTTGAGGGGGTTGAGCAGTTCTTC CASSDVEGVEQFF
many TRBD1 TRBJ1-1 TRBV10-3 TGTGCCATCAGTGGGACAGGGAAAGCTTTCTTT CAISGTGKAFF
many - TRBJ1-1 TRBV6-5 TGTGCCAGTTGGTTTGGGGGGAACACTGAAGCTTTCTTT CASWFGGNTEAFF
many - TRBJ1-4 TRBV20-1 TGCAGTGCTGCTAGGGGGAATGAAAAACTGTTTTTT CSAARGNEKLFF
many TRBD2 TRBJ2-3 TRBV5-1 TGCGCCAGCAGCCCGGGACTAGCGGGAGCCACAGATACGCAGTATTTT CASSPGLAGATDTQYF
many TRBD2 TRBJ2-3 TRBV6-5 TGTGCCAGCAGTACTAGGGTAGCGGGGGGAGGAGATACGCAGTATTTT CASSTRVAGGGDTQYF
many - TRBJ2-1 TRBV25-1 TGTGCCAGCAGTGAAGTCGACCCGAACCCTTTTATACATAACAATGAGCAGTTCTTC CASSEVDPNPFIHNNEQFF
many - TRBJ1-6 TRBV20-1 TGCAGTGCTAGCGACCAAACTCGATGGTCCTATAATTCACCCCTCCACTTT CSASDQTRWSYNSPLHF
many - TRBJ2-1 TRBV7-9 TGTGCCAGCAGCACGCCAGGACGGGGCAATGAGCAGTTCTTC CASSTPGRGNEQFF
many - TRBJ2-3 TRBV11-3 TGTGCCAGCAGCTTAACTCCGGTCCGGGCCGATACGCAGTATTTT CASSLTPVRADTQYF
many TRBD2 TRBJ2-1 TRBV5-1 TGCGCCAGCAGCCCACAGACTAGCGGGGGCTCCTACAATGAGCAGTTCTTC CASSPQTSGGSYNEQFF
many - TRBJ2-2 TRBV19 TGTGCCAGTAGTATACTGAACACCGGGGAGCTGTTTTTT CASSILNTGELFF
many - TRBJ2-7 TRBV7-2 TGTGCCAGCAGCATCTCGGGACGGAACTACGAGCAGTACTTC CASSISGRNYEQYF
many - TRBJ1-1 TRBV20-1 TGCAGGGCCCACCACGGTACTGAAGCTTTCTTT CRAHHGTEAFF
many - TRBJ2-2 TRBV15 TGTGCCACCAGCAGAGATAAACGGAAACTTTCCACGGAGCTGTTTTTT CATSRDKRKLSTELFF
few - TRBJ2-7 TRBV4-1 TGCGCCAGCAGCCAAGATCCGGGGTCCGGGGTCTACGAGCAGTACTTC CASSQDPGSGVYEQYF
many TRBD2 TRBJ2-5 TRBV7-6 TGTGCCAGCAGTTTAAGACTAGCGTGGTCGGAGACCCAGTACTTC CASSLRLAWSETQYF
many - TRBJ1-1 TRBV5-1 TGCGCCAGCAGCTTGTATGGGGGGCTGTACACTGAAGCTTTCTTT CASSLYGGLYTEAFF
many TRBD2 TRBJ2-1 TRBV20-1 TGCAGTTTAAGACTAGCGGGGGGATACAATGAGCAGTTCTTC CSLRLAGGYNEQFF
many - TRBJ2-3 TRBV7-2 TGTGCCAGCAGCCGGGGACCGGGGGAGGCCACAGATACGCAGTATTTT CASSRGPGEATDTQYF
many TRBD2 TRBJ2-5 TRBV7-2 TGTGCCAGCAGCTCCCAGACTAGCGTTAGAGAGACCCAGTACTTC CASSSQTSVRETQYF
many - TRBJ1-5 TRBV7-8 TGTGCCAGCAGCGTCGACAGTACCTATCAGCCCCAGCATTTT CASSVDSTYQPQHF
many TRBD2 TRBJ2-3 TRBV20-1 TGCAGTGCTAGAGCTGCGGGGGGGACAGATACGCAGTATTTT CSARAAGGTDTQYF
many TRBD1 TRBJ2-3 TRBV29-1 TGCAGCGTTGTATCTCAGGGGGCAATCGCAGATACGCAGTATTTT CSVVSQGAIADTQYF
many - TRBJ2-2 TRBV6-4 TGTGCCAGCAGTGAAGATGGGGGGAACACCGGGGAGCTGTTTTTT CASSEDGGNTGELFF
few TRBD1 TRBJ2-2 TRBV7-2 TGTGCCAGCAGCCCGGGACAGGGGGCCCAAGTCACCGGGGAGCTGTTTTTT CASSPGQGAQVTGELFF
many TRBD1 TRBJ2-5 TRBV5-1 TGCGCCAGCAGCTTGCCACAGGGGGCGCAAGAGACCCAGTACTTC CASSLPQGAQETQYF
many - TRBJ1-5 TRBV7-2 TGTGCCAGCACCCTGAATTGGGGTCTCAATCAGCCCCAGCATTTT CASTLNWGLNQPQHF
many TRBD2 TRBJ2-1 TRBV7-2 TGTGCCAGCAGCCTTAGCGGGGGGGCCATCAATGAGCAGTTCTTC CASSLSGGAINEQFF
many TRBD1 TRBJ2-1 TRBV4-2 TGTGCCAGCAGCCAAGATCCGGGACAGCATTACCCTACGTTCTTC CASSQDPGQHYPTFF
many - TRBJ2-5 TRBV12-3/TRBV12-4 TGTGCCAGCAGTTTGGCGATAGCCGAAGAGACCCAGTACTTC CASSLAIAEETQYF
many - TRBJ2-3 TRBV6-2/TRBV6-3 TGTGCCTTCACCACAGATGCGGGAACCGGGGATACGCAGTATTTT CAFTTDAGTGDTQYF
many - TRBJ1-1 TRBV12-3/TRBV12-4 TGTGCCAGCAGTCCCGGGACATCAAGAACTGAAGCTTTCTTT CASSPGTSRTEAFF
many - TRBJ2-5 TRBV2 TGTGCCAGCTTCGGGGGTGAGACCCAGTACTTC CASFGGETQYF
many - TRBJ2-1 TRBV20-1 TGCAGTGCTAGAGATTATAGCAGGACACTTGAGCAGTTCTTC CSARDYSRTLEQFF
many TRBD2 TRBJ2-3 TRBV27 TGTGCCAGCACCATAAGGGACTACCTATTCCCCAATAGACACACAGATACGCAGTATTTT CASTIRDYLFPNRHTDTQYF
many TRBD2 TRBJ2-7 TRBV7-2 TGTGCCAGCAGCTCTAGCGGGGGGCCGAGAGAGCAGTACTTC CASSSSGGPREQYF
many - TRBJ2-7 TRBV11-2 TGTGCCAGCAGCCAATTAGACAACTCCTACGAGCAGTACTTC CASSQLDNSYEQYF
many - TRBJ2-6 TRBV5-1 TGCGCCAGCAGCGCCATCTTAATAGCCCAGGGGCTTGGGTCTGGGGCCAACGTCCTGACTTTC CASSAILIAQGLGSGANVLTF
many TRBD2 TRBJ2-7 TRBV20-1 TGCAGTGCTAGGCAATCTAGCGGGCGCTCCTACGAGCAGTACTTC CSARQSSGRSYEQYF
many TRBD1 TRBJ2-1 TRBV5-1 TGCGCCAGCAGCCCGAAAGGACAGGGTACCTACAATGAGCAGTTCTTC CASSPKGQGTYNEQFF
many - TRBJ2-1 TRBV20-1 TGCAGTGCTAGACGTAGCAATGAGCAGTTCTTC CSARRSNEQFF
- - TRBJ2-3 TRBV7-9 TGTGCCAGCAGCCGCTCTGGAGGCACAGATACGCAGTATTTT CASSRSGGTDTQYF
- - TRBJ1-5 TRBV7-2 TGTGCCAGCAGCTCCTACACGGTTAATCAGCCCCAGCATTTT CASSSYTVNQPQHF